This T cell receptor beta chain is from a study of circulating and synovial CD4+ cells in juvenile arthritis. Whole-study findings and limits: These repertoires were less diverse than bulk blood CD4 repertoires. Circulating pathogenic-like lymphocytes shared a substantially higher fraction of CDR3 sequences with synovium than bulk blood. The pathogenic-like versus bulk T cell difference escaped Vbeta family analysis.

Trimming left V 5 bases short and J 7 bases short, with 9 bases between. Germline V CDR1 and CDR2: DFQATT, SNEGSKA (reference sequence). The length of the CDR3 is 11 residues. Turning to this clone: As yet, its antigen is unknown.

TCRdb's copy holds only in-frame clones and misses some; the assay was immunoSEQ multiplex PCR. The sample includes over 15,000 clones, around 90% of them seen just once. Sequencing was done on a sample of CD4+ T cells from blood. The rearrangement links TRBV20-1 to TRBJ1-5; D gene uncertain. The TCR was taken from a human donor with juvenile idiopathic arthritis. CDR3 sequence reads: CSAATGQPQHF. The CDR3 region has the DNA TGCAGTGCTGCTACGGGGCAGCCCCAGCATTTT.